Presented here are 3 T cell receptor beta chains from one specimen sequenced in a study of shared clonotypes between healthy human individuals. Some clones are missing from TCRdb's copy, which holds only in-frame ones; the method was immunoSEQ multiplex PCR. Of about 2.4 million clones listed, 90% to 95% are singletons. Material for sequencing was naive CD4+ T cells from PBMCs. Subset denoted: CD45RA+ positively selected. The receptors here all came from a man between 18 and 29 years old in good health. Some clones in this sample may be carry-over from other donors' samples.

The rearrangement links TRBV18 to TRBJ1-1; no firm D call. V was shortened by 3 bases and J by 0 bases, with 11 bases between the two germline ends. The CDR3 is made up of 15 amino acids. Germline lookup yields CDR1 KGHSH and CDR2 LQKENI. This chain's CDR3 is CASSPIVLMNTEAFF. The CDR3 region has the DNA TGTGCCAGCTCACCGATTGTACTCATGAACACTGAAGCTTTCTTT.

The chain employs TRBV19 and TRBJ1-1; D is undetermined. The CDR3 loop spans 13 amino acids. CDR1 LNHDA and CDR2 SQIVND come from the germline V gene (reference sequence). V lost 4 bases, J lost 0 bases, and 6 bases lay in between. CDR3 sequence: CASSTSMNTEAFF. CDR3 bases: TGTGCCAGTAGTACAAGCATGAACACTGAAGCTTTCTTT.

CDR3 sequence: CASEGLAGGSGELFF. In DNA form, the CDR3 reads TGCGCCAGCGAAGGACTAGCGGGAGGGTCCGGGGAGCTGTTTTTT. This chain joins TRBV5-1 and TRBJ2-2; 15 bases line up with TRBD2. J lost 6 bases, V lost 7 bases, and 4 bases had no gene match. The length of the CDR3 is 15 residues. Germline assignment: CDR1 SGHRS and CDR2 YFSETQ.